Each of the 26 T cell receptor beta chains below was sequenced from the same sample in a study of blood T cell repertoires in COVID-19. The assay was immunoSEQ multiplex PCR, and TCRdb's table has in-frame clones only and misses some. The sample includes just under 350,000 clones, about 88% of them seen just once. Specimen: peripheral blood. The receptors were sampled from a woman in her 70s with COVID-19, enrolled during active disease.

J is TRBJ2-3 and V is TRBV7-2; 7 bases agree with TRBD1. V was clipped by 3 bases and J by 0 bases; unmatched bases: 3. CDR1 and CDR2 from the germline V gene are SGHTA and FQGNSA. This CDR3 is built from 15 residues. In nucleotides, the CDR3 is TGTGCCAGCAGCTTCCGGGACAGTAGCACAGATACGCAGTATTTT. It translates to CASSFRDSSTDTQYF.

The chain recombines TRBV5-1 with TRBJ2-7; TRBD1 matches 11 bases. V was clipped by 4 bases and J by 6 bases; unmatched bases: 9. Germline-derived CDR1 and CDR2 are SGHRS and YFSETQ. The CDR3 runs to 15 residues. CDR3 in amino acids: CASSLGTGGSGEQYF. The CDR3 coding sequence is TGCGCCAGCAGCCTCGGGACAGGGGGAAGCGGCGAGCAGTACTTC.

This sequence joins TRBV29-1 and TRBJ2-3; 14 nucleotides align to TRBD2. Germline assignment: CDR1 SQVTM and CDR2 ANQGSEA. V dropped 3 bases and J dropped 0; count of bases not matched to a gene: 5. CDR3 length equals 17 residues. The CDR3 nucleotides are TGCAGCGTTGACCGACTAGCGGGGGGGCTAAGCACAGATACGCAGTATTTT. Amino acids: CSVDRLAGGLSTDTQYF.

This clone occurred once. The genes are TRBV28 and TRBJ1-4, with a weak D call TRBD1 (6 bases). Germline V gene data show CDR1 as MDHEN and CDR2 as SYDVKM. CDR3 size: 13 residues. V was trimmed by 7 bases and J by 8 bases, leaving 14 bases between them. The CDR3 DNA sequence: TGTGCCAGCATTAACAGGGTTGGGGAAAAACTGTTTTTT. Amino acids: CASINRVGEKLFF.

The rearrangement uses TRBV24-1 and TRBJ2-1, with 8 bases aligning to TRBD2. This CDR3 contains 14 residues. Trimming took 4 bases from V and 8 from J; bases not matched to a gene: 6. Germline-derived CDR1 and CDR2 are KGHDR and SFDVKD. CDR3 sequence reads: CATSEGLDGDEQFF. In DNA form, the CDR3 reads TGTGCCACCAGTGAGGGACTAGATGGGGATGAGCAGTTCTTC.

The chain has TRBV11-2 and TRBJ2-3; 9 bases line up with TRBD1. Germline CDR1 and CDR2: SGHAT and FQNNGV. With V trimmed by 8 bases and J by 11 bases, 20 bases remained unmatched. The CDR3 is 16 amino acids. CDR3 sequence (DNA): TGTGCCAGCCTTCCTACGGGGACAGGGCGCTTGCGGGGGCAGTATTTT. It codes for CASLPTGTGRLRGQYF.

This sequence joins TRBV18 and TRBJ1-1; 8 nucleotides align to TRBD1. The CDR3 contains 16 residues. CDR1 and CDR2 (germline): KGHSH, LQKENI. The V and J ends lost 5 bases and 2 bases, in that order; junction bases with no gene match: 10. The CDR3 coding sequence is TGTGCCAGCTCAGCCGACCAGGGGGCCCGAAACACTGAAGCTTTCTTT. It translates to CASSADQGARNTEAFF.

The chain employs TRBV30 and TRBJ1-2; D ambiguous. The length of the CDR3 is 13 residues. V was pared by 8 bases and J by 1 base, with 14 bases between. Germline CDR1 reads GTSNPN; CDR2 reads SVGIG (reference sequence). The CDR3 sequence is CASDMRVNYGYTF. The CDR3 DNA reads TGTGCCAGCGACATGAGGGTTAACTATGGCTACACCTTC.

The chain joins TRBV7-9 to TRBJ2-6, with a tentative D call TRBD1 (6 bases). V dropped 5 bases and J dropped 8 bases, with 19 bases sitting between them. The CDR3 is 16 amino acids. Germline V gene data show CDR1 as SEHNR and CDR2 as FQNEAQ (reference sequence). The CDR3 nucleotides read TGTGCCAGCAGCCCCCAGTGGACAGATTCTCCCAACGTCCTGACTTTC. As protein: CASSPQWTDSPNVLTF.

This chain joins TRBV10-3 and TRBJ2-1; 7 nucleotides line up with TRBD1. The ends lost 3 bases at V and 4 bases at J; junction bases unmatched: 3. Germline assignment: CDR1 ENHRY and CDR2 SYGVKD. CDR3 length equals 14 residues. This chain's CDR3 is CAISDTGEYNEQFF. The CDR3 DNA follows: TGTGCCATCAGTGATACAGGGGAATACAATGAGCAGTTCTTC.

V is TRBV2 and J is TRBJ1-6; 7 nucleotides align to TRBD1. The CDR3 length is 15 residues. The trim removed 0 bases at V and 10 bases at J, leaving 6 bases unmatched. Germline V gene sequence: CDR1 SNHLY, CDR2 FYNNEI. CDR3 DNA sequence: TGTGCCAGCAGTGAAGCGCAGGGGGTAGGATCACCCCTCCACTTT. It is translated as CASSEAQGVGSPLHF.

The chain employs TRBV5-1 and TRBJ1-2; D is perhaps TRBD1 (6 bases). This CDR3 has 15 amino acids. With 0 bases removed from V and 7 bases from J, the gap between germline ends came to 16 bases. Germline CDR1 SGHRS, CDR2 YFSETQ. DNA of the CDR3: TGCGCCAGCAGCTTGGTACCTGGGGGCGCAAGTGGCTACACCTTC. Protein product: CASSLVPGGASGYTF.

The chain combines TRBV28 with TRBJ1-2, with D possibly being TRBD1 (5 bases). The CDR3 loop spans 12 amino acids. Trimming removed 1 base from V and 6 bases from J, with 6 bases in between. The germline V gene has CDR1 MDHEN and CDR2 SYDVKM. The CDR3 is CASSLSRDGYTF. CDR3 DNA sequence: TGTGCCAGCAGTTTATCCAGGGATGGCTACACCTTC.

Note on this clone: The sample carries other DNA sequences with the same CDR3. The chain couples TRBV30 to TRBJ1-5, with 9 nucleotides matching TRBD1. Germline values: CDR1 GTSNPN, CDR2 SVGIG (reference sequence). The CDR3 consists of 13 residues. V trimming: 3 bases; J trimming: 4 bases; junction bases outside the gene matches: 1. The CDR3, as DNA: TGTGCCTGGAGCGGGACAGGGAATCAGCCCCAGCATTTT. Encoded protein: CAWSGTGNQPQHF.

The chain is built from TRBV7-2 and TRBJ2-2; weak D call: TRBD1 (5 bases). CDR3 length: 15 amino acids. The germline V and J ends were trimmed by 3 bases and 2 bases, with 10 bases remaining between them. Germline loops: CDR1 SGHTA, CDR2 FQGNSA. The CDR3 loop reads CASSLLRANTGELFF. In nucleotides, the CDR3 is TGTGCCAGCAGCTTGCTCAGGGCTAACACCGGGGAGCTGTTTTTT.

The chain carries TRBV6-6 and TRBJ1-2; 9 nucleotides align to TRBD1. Germline trimming cut 7 bases from V and 5 bases from J; bases unmatched to any gene: 23. CDR1 is MNHNY and CDR2 is SVGAGI in the germline V gene (reference sequence). The length of the CDR3 is 19 residues. The CDR3, as DNA: TGTGCCAGCACTCGAAGCCTATCCGGGACAGGGTATGACGGGTATGGCTACACCTTC. It translates to CASTRSLSGTGYDGYGYTF.

V and J are TRBV28 and TRBJ2-4; no firm D call. Deletions cut 5 bases from V and 3 bases from J, with 5 bases between. CDR3 length equals 12 residues. Germline-derived CDR1 and CDR2 are MDHEN and SYDVKM. The CDR3 coding sequence is TGTGCCAGCAGTCGAGGCAAAAACATTCAGTACTTC. Residues: CASSRGKNIQYF.

The rearrangement links TRBV7-2 to TRBJ1-1; D perhaps matches TRBD1 (5 bases). The CDR3 totals 13 residues. With 3 bases removed from V and 1 base from J, the gap between germline ends came to 6 bases. Germline V lookup: CDR1 SGHTA, CDR2 FQGNSA. CDR3 coding DNA: TGTGCCAGCAGCTTCAGGGAGAACACTGAAGCTTTCTTT. The encoded protein is CASSFRENTEAFF.

The CDR3 coding sequence is TGTGCCAGCTCACCTCTAAAGACAGGGCTCCTTAATTCACCCCTCCACTTT. Protein product: CASSPLKTGLLNSPLHF. This rearrangement joins TRBV18 to TRBJ1-6, with TRBD1 identical over 7 bases. J gave up 6 bases and V 3 bases, and 11 bases lay outside the gene matches. The CDR3 is made up of 17 amino acids. Germline-derived CDR1 and CDR2 are KGHSH and LQKENI.

V gene TRBV6-5 combines with J gene TRBJ1-2, with 8 bases aligning to TRBD1. This CDR3 spans 14 amino acids. V dropped 10 bases and J dropped 7; count of bases not matched to a gene: 14. Germline values: CDR1 MNHEY, CDR2 SVGAGI. The CDR3 nucleotides are TGTGCCACCTCTCAGACAGGGGAGAGTGGTGGCTACACCTTC. Protein: CATSQTGESGGYTF.

The CDR3 sequence: CASSSDRGIAKNIQYF. The CDR3 DNA sequence: TGTGCCAGCAGCTCAGACAGGGGTATAGCCAAAAACATTCAGTACTTC. The chain joins TRBV7-9 to TRBJ2-4, with 8 positions matching TRBD1. CDR3 length equals 16 residues. Germline CDR1 is SEHNR and CDR2 is FQNEAQ (reference sequence). V was pared by 4 bases and J by 0 bases, with 5 bases of the junction left unmatched. The entire variable domain, with the rest obtained from reference TRBV7-9 and TRBJ2-4, is as follows: DTGVSQNPRHKITKRGQNVTFRCDPISEHNRLYWYRQTLGQGPEFLTYFQNEAQLEKSRLLSDRFSAERPKGSFSTLEIQRTEQGDSAMYLCASSSDRGIAKNIQYFGAGTRLSVL.

V is TRBV6-1 and J is TRBJ1-2; 7 bases match TRBD1. V shed 2 bases, J shed 8 bases, and the junction held 11 bases outside the gene matches. CDR1 and CDR2 (germline): MNHNS, SASEGT. CDR3 size: 15 residues. The CDR3 is CASSENLGGTAGYTF. The CDR3 region has the DNA TGTGCCAGCAGTGAAAATCTAGGGGGCACAGCAGGCTACACCTTC.

V is TRBV30 and J is TRBJ1-4; D not resolved. This CDR3 spans 12 amino acids. V lost 2 bases and J 11 bases, leaving 12 bases between the germline ends. Germline CDR1 reads GTSNPN; CDR2 reads SVGIG (reference sequence). CDR3 in DNA: TGTGCCTGGAGTACGGGATCCCGGAAACTGTTTTTT. It is translated as CAWSTGSRKLFF. The whole variable domain, filled in from reference TRBV30 and TRBJ1-4, reads SQTIHQWPATLVQPVGSPLSLECTVEGTSNPNLYWYRQAAGRGLQLLFYSVGIGQISSEVPQNLSASRPQDRQFILSSKKLLLSDSGFYLCAWSTGSRKLFFGSGTQLSVL.

V is TRBV6-2 or TRBV6-3 and J is TRBJ2-7; 9 nucleotides agree with TRBD1. Germline assignment: CDR1 MNHEY and CDR2 SVGEGT. Losses at the gene ends were 2 bases for V and 0 bases for J; bases not matched to a gene: 8. This CDR3 has 17 amino acids. The DNA of the CDR3 is TGTGCCAGCAGTTACCGTCCGGGACAGGGACCCTCCTACGAGCAGTACTTC. Translated: CASSYRPGQGPSYEQYF.

This clone has only one observation. CDR3 nucleotides: TGTGCCAGCAGTTCATCCCCATGGCGGGACACCATATATTTT. Protein sequence: CASSSSPWRDTIYF. The V gene is TRBV9, the J gene TRBJ1-3; D not resolved. Germline CDR1 and CDR2: SGDLS and YYNGEE. The CDR3 consists of 14 residues. V lost 5 bases and J 8 bases, leaving 17 bases between the germline ends.

The chain links TRBV10-3 to TRBJ1-2; TRBD1 aligns across 9 bases. CDR3 length: 14 amino acids. The J segment lost 3 bases and the V segment lost 4 bases, leaving 3 bases of the junction unmatched. Germline CDR1 and CDR2: ENHRY and SYGVKD. The DNA for the CDR3 is TGTGCCATCAGTGTTGGACAGGGGCACTATGGCTACACCTTC. Protein: CAISVGQGHYGYTF.